This TCR beta chain was observed in a study of T cell changes during pregnancy in multiple sclerosis. CDR1 and CDR2 (germline): MDHEN, SYDVKM. The CDR3 extends over 15 amino acids. Trimming stripped 3 bases from V and 3 bases from J, with 15 bases between. Clones were read by immunoSEQ multiplex PCR, and TCRdb kept only the in-frame ones, dropping some. The sample has about 36,000 clones; 92% are singletons. The sequence was obtained from a female donor with multiple sclerosis, enrolled in a pregnancy study. This rearrangement joins TRBV28 to TRBJ2-7; maybe TRBD1 (6 bases). Sequences were derived from CD4+ T cells from peripheral blood mononuclear cells, sampled after pregnancy. CDR3 DNA: TGTGCCAGCAGTTTTGCGACAGGTATTTACTACGAGCAGTACTTC. Its protein is CASSFATGIYYEQYF.